These 13 T cell receptor beta chains share one sample of origin, sequenced in a study of shared clonotypes between healthy human individuals. Sequenced by immunoSEQ multiplex PCR; TCRdb stores in-frame clones only, minus some. The sample carries some 580,000 clones, about 98% recorded once. Positively selected for CCR7, the CD45RO-negative cells used as naive CD8 cells excluded terminally differentiated effector memory CD45RA+ cells. Sequenced input: naive CD8+ T cells sorted from blood. The origin of the receptors is a man under 40 in good health.

This clone was picked up one time. V usage is TRBV15 and J usage is TRBJ2-5; no firm D call. The CDR3 is 14 residues long. Looked up from germline, CDR1 is LNHNV and CDR2 is YYDKDF (reference sequence). V lost 1 base, J lost 3 bases, and 9 bases lay in between. CDR3 sequence: CATSRVHEKETQYF. The CDR3 DNA follows: TGTGCCACCAGCAGAGTCCACGAGAAAGAGACCCAGTACTTC. Based on the CDR3 plus reference TRBV15 and TRBJ2-5, the full variable domain is DAMVIQNPRYQVTQFGKPVTLSCSQTLNHNVMYWYQQKSSQAPKLLFHYYDKDFNNEADTPDNFQSRRPNTSFCFLDIRSPGLGDTAMYLCATSRVHEKETQYFGPGTRLLVL.

This rearrangement joins TRBV6-1 to TRBJ1-4, with 8 bases fitting TRBD1. Germline CDR1 MNHNS, CDR2 SASEGT. V was pared by 3 bases and J by 4 bases, with 13 bases of the junction left unmatched. The CDR3 is 18 amino acids. The chain's CDR3 is CASSDLSGTGGYNEKLFF. In DNA, the CDR3 is TGTGCCAGCAGTGATTTATCCGGGACAGGAGGATATAATGAAAAACTGTTTTTT.

The chain employs TRBV6-5 and TRBJ1-1, with a possible D match to TRBD1 (6 bases). The CDR3 consists of 14 residues. The V gene's germline CDR1 is MNHEY and CDR2 SVGAGI. Between the trimmed V and J ends, which lost 2 bases and 10 bases, there was a span of 17 bases. CDR3 nucleotides: TGTGCCAGCAGTTACCAGGGGCGTTTGTCAGGAGCTTTCTTT. Its translation is CASSYQGRLSGAFF.

V usage is TRBV5-1 and J usage is TRBJ2-1; D ambiguous. The CDR3 has 12 amino acids. Germline CDR1 is SGHRS and CDR2 is YFSETQ. V lost 0 bases and J lost 6, with 4 bases in between. The CDR3 DNA reads TGCGCCAGCAGCTTGGAATTCAATGAGCAGTTCTTC. Translation: CASSLEFNEQFF.

The chain recombines TRBV7-6 with TRBJ2-6; D remains unclear. Germline-derived CDR1 and CDR2 are SGHVS and FNYEAQ. The CDR3 totals 13 residues. Trimming cost V 1 base and J 10 bases, with 8 bases left between them. CDR3 residues: CASSLGGTNVLTF. The CDR3 nucleotides read TGTGCCAGCAGCTTAGGGGGTACGAACGTCCTGACTTTC.

The chain employs TRBV7-6 and TRBJ2-1; 9 nucleotides align to TRBD2. Trimming removed 5 bases from V and 4 bases from J; junction bases left unmatched: 21. The CDR3 is 20 amino acids. Looked up from germline, CDR1 is SGHVS and CDR2 is FNYEAQ. CDR3 sequence: CASSGSGFESGRMGYNEQFF. For the CDR3, the DNA is TGTGCCAGCAGCGGTAGCGGCTTCGAGAGCGGGAGGATGGGGTACAATGAGCAGTTCTTC.

The chain is built from TRBV27 and TRBJ2-7; 13 nucleotides align to TRBD2. CDR3 length: 15 residues. Unmatched junction bases numbered 4, after V lost 6 bases and J lost 2 bases. CDR1 and CDR2 (germline): MNHEY, SMNVEV (reference sequence). Here the CDR3 reads CASRLTSGRTYEQYF. The CDR3 DNA reads as TGTGCCAGCAGACTGACTAGCGGGAGGACCTACGAGCAGTACTTC.

The J gene is TRBJ1-1, the V gene TRBV5-4, with D maybe TRBD1 (5 bases). The ends were cut back, 5 bases at V and 2 bases at J, with 10 bases in the middle. The germline V gene encodes CDR1 SGHNT and CDR2 YYREEE (reference sequence). The CDR3 length is 13 residues. The CDR3 reads CASRQGPNTEAFF. Here the CDR3 DNA reads TGTGCCAGCAGGCAGGGCCCCAACACTGAAGCTTTCTTT.

The chain is built from TRBV6-5 and TRBJ2-1, with a possible D match to TRBD1 (6 bases). The CDR3 runs 13 residues. Germline V gene data show CDR1 as MNHEY and CDR2 as SVGAGI. V was clipped by 3 bases and J by 7 bases, with 10 bases between them. CDR3 in amino acids: CASSYPGQNEQFF. DNA of the CDR3: TGTGCCAGCAGTTATCCGGGACAAAATGAGCAGTTCTTC.

V and J are TRBV20-1 and TRBJ2-7; D call uncertain. Germline CDR1 and CDR2: DFQATT and SNEGSKA (reference sequence). The V gene lost 2 bases and the J gene lost 3 bases, with 5 bases spanning the gap. The CDR3 has 11 residues. CDR3 DNA sequence: TGCAGTGCTAGACAGCTCTACGAGCAGTACTTC. Residues: CSARQLYEQYF.

Here the CDR3 reads CASSRDITTETQYF. The CDR3 nucleotides are TGTGCCAGCAGTCGAGATATCACAACGGAGACCCAGTACTTC. This chain connects TRBV28 to TRBJ2-5; no definite D call. The length of the CDR3 is 14 residues. Trimming removed 5 bases at V and 5 bases at J, with 15 bases between. The germline V gene encodes CDR1 MDHEN and CDR2 SYDVKM. The variable domain in full, completed from reference TRBV28 and TRBJ2-5, reads DVKVTQSSRYLVKRTGEKVFLECVQDMDHENMFWYRQDPGLGLRLIYFSYDVKMKEKGDIPEGYSVSREKKERFSLILESASTNQTSMYLCASSRDITTETQYFGPGTRLLVL.

The rearrangement uses TRBV25-1 and TRBJ1-4; tentative D call: TRBD1 (6 bases). Per germline, CDR1 MGHDK and CDR2 SYGVNS. The CDR3 is 15 amino acids. The germline V and J ends were trimmed by 7 bases and 3 bases, with 15 bases remaining between them. The CDR3 DNA reads as TGTGCCAGCATGGCACAGGGTGGGTCTAATGAAAAACTGTTTTTT. Its protein is CASMAQGGSNEKLFF.

This sequence joins TRBV6-6 and TRBJ1-5; D gene uncertain. CDR1 is MNHNY and CDR2 is SVGAGI in the germline V gene (reference sequence). V was pared by 6 bases and J by 8 bases, with 11 bases between. The CDR3 is made up of 12 amino acids. The CDR3 DNA reads TGTGCCAGCAGCCCGGGCCGGGAGCCCCAGCATTTT. Residues: CASSPGREPQHF.